Listed below are T cell receptor beta chains from one sample, sequenced in a study of OX40 agonist ivuxolimab in advanced cancers. Clones were sequenced by immunoSEQ multiplex PCR, and TCRdb holds only the in-frame ones, with some missing. The sample shows over 85,000 clones, roughly nine tenths of them seen only once. The sequencing here drew on CD4+ or CD8+ T cells sorted from blood, taken in a trial of the OX40 agonist ivuxolimab. The source is an adult with an advanced solid tumor such as melanoma, head and neck, liver or kidney cancer. CDR3s include the opening cysteine and the closing phenylalanine or tryptophan. A D gene is named only where the DNA matches it firmly. For some rows the clone size is stated as once, few or many, or as a class when expanded; others skip it.

>11|.|.|TRBJ1-5|TRBV30
CAWSHGQPQHF
TGTGCCTGGAGTCACGGACAGCCCCAGCATTTT
>14|.|TRBD2|TRBJ2-1|TRBV6-1
CASRMAGVPGEQFF
TGTGCCAGCAGAATGGCGGGAGTGCCCGGTGAGCAGTTCTTC
>16|once|TRBD2|TRBJ2-1|TRBV12-5
CASGSTSGRAGNEQFF
TGTGCTAGTGGTTCCACTAGCGGGAGGGCCGGAAATGAGCAGTTCTTC
>14|.|TRBD1|TRBJ2-7|TRBV5-1
CASSLGTGDNEQYF
TGCGCCAGCAGCTTAGGGACAGGAGACAACGAGCAGTACTTC
>15|.|.|TRBJ2-1|TRBV7-9
CASSLALLGGDEQFF
TGTGCCAGCAGCTTAGCGCTACTAGGTGGCGATGAGCAGTTCTTC
>18|once|.|TRBJ2-6|TRBV19
CASSDLATNTSRANVLTF
TGTGCCAGTAGTGACCTTGCGACAAACACAAGTCGGGCCAACGTCCTGACTTTC
>17|.|TRBD1|TRBJ1-1|TRBV7-9
CASSYNDRGLVNTEAFF
TGTGCCAGCAGCTATAACGACAGGGGGCTGGTGAACACTGAAGCTTTCTTT
>15|.|TRBD1|TRBJ1-4|TRBV19
CASSRGQALGEKLFF
TGTGCCAGTAGTAGGGGACAGGCCCTGGGTGAAAAACTGTTTTTT
>13|once|.|TRBJ2-7|TRBV27
CASSFRTEYEQYF
TGTGCCAGCAGTTTCCGGACAGAGTACGAGCAGTACTTC
>14|.|.|TRBJ2-3|TRBV6-6
CASSYSNSLDTQYF
TGTGCCAGCAGTTACTCGAACAGCCTAGATACGCAGTATTTT
>15|.|.|TRBJ2-2|TRBV7-9
CASSLARSGTGELFF
TGTGCCAGCAGCTTAGCGCGGAGCGGAACCGGGGAGCTGTTTTTT
>15|.|.|TRBJ2-3|TRBV9
CASSSLRTLADTQYF
TGTGCCAGCAGCTCACTCCGTACATTGGCAGATACGCAGTATTTT
>14|few|TRBD1|TRBJ1-1|TRBV9
CASSLRGLDTEAFF
TGTGCCAGCAGCCTAAGGGGGCTGGACACTGAAGCTTTCTTT
>16|.|.|TRBJ2-3|TRBV7-9
CASSLLFYGWADTQYF
TGTGCCAGCAGCTTATTGTTTTATGGTTGGGCAGATACGCAGTATTTT
>15|.|TRBD2|TRBJ2-7|TRBV19
CASSISGGSSYEQYF
TGTGCCAGTAGTATCAGCGGGGGCAGCTCCTACGAGCAGTACTTC
>17|.|TRBD1|TRBJ1-3|TRBV5-4
CASSFPLRDSSGNTIYF
TGTGCCAGCAGCTTCCCTCTTCGGGACAGCTCTGGAAACACCATATATTTT
>14|.|.|TRBJ1-5|TRBV16
CASSQTRGGQPQHF
TGTGCCAGCAGCCAAACCAGGGGAGGGCAGCCCCAGCATTTT
>14|.|TRBD1|TRBJ1-4|TRBV11-2
CASSWDRGYEKLFF
TGTGCCAGCAGCTGGGACAGGGGTTATGAAAAACTGTTTTTT
>17|.|TRBD1|TRBJ1-2|TRBV11-2
CASSLRGQEITLYGYTF
TGTGCCAGCAGCTTAAGGGGACAGGAAATCACTCTCTATGGCTACACCTTC
>14|once|TRBD1|TRBJ1-1|TRBV4-1
CASSHNRGVTEAFF
TGCGCCAGCAGCCACAACAGGGGTGTCACTGAAGCTTTCTTT
>14|.|.|TRBJ1-4|TRBV29-1
CSVGGKKGGEKLFF
TGCAGCGTGGGAGGGAAAAAAGGTGGTGAAAAACTGTTTTTT
>13|.|.|TRBJ1-1|TRBV7-7
CASSLRLNTEAFF
TGTGCTAGCAGTCTCCGTCTGAACACTGAAGCTTTCTTT